This is a list of T cell receptor beta chains from one sample in a study of blood T cell repertoires in COVID-19. The assay was immunoSEQ multiplex PCR, and TCRdb's table has in-frame clones only and misses some. The sample has approximately 220,000 clones; about 90% are singletons. The sequenced material came from PBMCs or T cells enriched from blood (not recorded which). Every receptor here comes from a woman aged 25 to 39 with acute COVID-19. CDR3s include the opening cysteine and the closing phenylalanine or tryptophan. D genes are given only for firm matches. A row's size may be missing; if present it is once, few, many or a size class.

CASSQQLDRAVTEAFF TGCGCCAGCAGCCAACAACTGGACAGGGCGGTCACTGAAGCTTTCTTT . TRBJ1-1 TRBV4-1 16 TRBD1
CASSRGLAGGSVHTGELFF TGTGCCAGCAGCCGGGGACTAGCGGGGGGATCGGTCCACACCGGGGAGCTGTTTTTT once TRBJ2-2 TRBV3-1/TRBV3-2 19 TRBD2
CASSRSETEYTF TGTGCCAGCAGCCGATCAGAGACTGAATACACCTTC . TRBJ1-2 TRBV3-1/TRBV3-2 12 .
CASSLRDISYEQYF TGTGCCAGCAGTTTAAGGGACATCTCCTACGAGCAGTACTTC . TRBJ2-7 TRBV6-9 14 .
CASSIDRVITEAFF TGTGCCAGTAGTATAGATCGGGTTATCACTGAAGCTTTCTTT few TRBJ1-1 TRBV19 14 .
CASSEYRAGVGEQFF TGTGCCAGCAGTGAATACAGAGCGGGGGTAGGTGAGCAGTTCTTC . TRBJ2-1 TRBV25-1 15 TRBD2
CASSLLAGPLHEQFF TGCGCCAGCAGCCTACTAGCGGGTCCCCTCCATGAGCAGTTCTTC . TRBJ2-1 TRBV4-3 15 TRBD2
CASSLALAGNEQFF TGCGCCAGCAGCTTGGCACTAGCAGGCAATGAGCAGTTCTTC . TRBJ2-1 TRBV5-1 14 .
CASSLGGSNEKLFF TGTGCCAGCAGTTTAGGAGGGTCTAATGAAAAACTGTTTTTT . TRBJ1-4 TRBV28 14 .
CASSLGAWNTEAFF TGTGCCAGCAGCTTAGGAGCGTGGAACACTGAAGCTTTCTTT few TRBJ1-1 TRBV7-3 14 .
CASSIMTATIYEQYF TGTGCCAGTAGTATCATGACAGCGACAATATACGAGCAGTACTTC . TRBJ2-7 TRBV19 15 .
CASKPGGGYGYTF TGTGCCAGCAAGCCAGGGGGAGGCTATGGCTACACCTTC . TRBJ1-2 TRBV27 13 TRBD1
CASIARPYQPQHF TGTGCCAGCATAGCCCGGCCCTATCAGCCCCAGCATTTT . TRBJ1-5 TRBV2 13 .
CASSLAERAGGYTF TGCGCCAGCAGCCTCGCTGAGAGGGCAGGTGGCTACACCTTC . TRBJ1-2 TRBV5-1 14 .
CASSYFDIYQETQYF TGTGCCAGCAGTTACTTTGACATTTACCAAGAGACCCAGTACTTC . TRBJ2-5 TRBV6-5 15 .
CASSVSGSTEAFF TGTGCCAGCAGCGTATCAGGCTCCACTGAAGCTTTCTTT . TRBJ1-1 TRBV9 13 .
CASSPLKGADSPLHF TGTGCCAGCTCACCACTAAAGGGGGCGGATTCACCCCTCCACTTT . TRBJ1-6 TRBV18 15 TRBD1
CASSLDNSGNTIYF TGTGCCAGCAGCCTGGACAACTCTGGAAACACCATATATTTT . TRBJ1-3 TRBV7-8 14 .
CASSNSGGYEQYF TGTGCCAGCAGCAATAGCGGGGGCTACGAGCAGTACTTC . TRBJ2-7 TRBV11-2 13 TRBD2
CASSASGENSPLHF TGCGCCAGCAGTGCTTCGGGAGAAAATTCACCCCTCCACTTT . TRBJ1-6 TRBV10-1 14 .
CASSLVLNAGQPQHF TGTGCCAGCAGCTTAGTTCTCAACGCGGGACAGCCCCAGCATTTT . TRBJ1-5 TRBV7-2 15 .
CASSYSSAAPLSYEQYF TGTGCCAGCAGTTACTCGAGCGCGGCACCGCTCTCCTACGAGCAGTACTTC . TRBJ2-7 TRBV6-2/TRBV6-3 17 .
CASSVAPSGGKETQYF TGTGCCAGCAGCGTAGCGCCTAGCGGGGGGAAGGAGACCCAGTACTTC . TRBJ2-5 TRBV9 16 TRBD2
CASSETNTDTQYF TGTGCCAGCAGCGAAACAAACACAGATACGCAGTATTTT . TRBJ2-3 TRBV5-6 13 .
CATSRGLKRGGRGETQYF TGTGCCACCAGCAGAGGCTTGAAGCGGGGGGGCCGTGGGGAGACCCAGTACTTC . TRBJ2-5 TRBV15 18 TRBD2
CASSELSGQENTEAFF TGTGCCAGCAGTGAACTATCCGGACAAGAGAACACTGAAGCTTTCTTT . TRBJ1-1 TRBV25-1 16 .
CASSVSGATNEKLFF TGTGCCAGCAGTGTATCGGGGGCAACTAATGAAAAACTGTTTTTT . TRBJ1-4 TRBV2 15 .
CASSYSPPGTGVYNEQFF TGTGCCAGCAGTTACTCCCCCCCCGGGACAGGGGTATACAATGAGCAGTTCTTC few TRBJ2-1 TRBV6-2/TRBV6-3 18 TRBD1
CAILGTGNYNEQFF TGTGCCATTCTGGGGACAGGGAACTACAATGAGCAGTTCTTC . TRBJ2-1 TRBV10-3 14 TRBD1
CASSLGGTGLADTQYF TGCGCCAGCAGCTTGGGGGGGACAGGACTGGCAGATACGCAGTATTTT . TRBJ2-3 TRBV5-1 16 TRBD1
CASSDAWAGNTGELFF TGTGCCAGCAGTGACGCGTGGGCAGGCAACACCGGGGAGCTGTTTTTT . TRBJ2-2 TRBV25-1 16 .
CASSPAGQALQPQHF TGTGCCAGCTCACCAGCGGGACAGGCGTTGCAGCCCCAGCATTTT once TRBJ1-5 TRBV18 15 TRBD1
CASSFWASTNEKLFF TGTGCCAGCAGTTTTTGGGCTTCAACTAATGAAAAACTGTTTTTT . TRBJ1-4 TRBV28 15 .
CSASQTDRGGDEQFF TGCAGTGCTAGTCAAACCGATCGTGGAGGCGATGAGCAGTTCTTC . TRBJ2-1 TRBV20-1 15 .
CASSQGAGTAKNYGYTF TGTGCCAGCAGCCAAGGGGCAGGGACAGCAAAAAACTATGGCTACACCTTC . TRBJ1-2 TRBV9 17 TRBD1
CATSRTGSNEKLFF TGTGCCACCAGCAGAACAGGATCTAATGAAAAACTGTTTTTT . TRBJ1-4 TRBV15 14 .
CASNPWGRGRDTEAFF TGTGCCAGCAACCCTTGGGGCAGGGGAAGGGACACTGAAGCTTTCTTT . TRBJ1-1 TRBV27 16 .
CASSQDQGASNQPQHF TGTGCCAGCAGCCAAGATCAGGGGGCGAGCAATCAGCCCCAGCATTTT . TRBJ1-5 TRBV3-1/TRBV3-2 16 TRBD1
CASSLSYGDAQPQHF TGTGCCAGCAGTTTATCGTACGGGGATGCTCAGCCCCAGCATTTT . TRBJ1-5 TRBV27 15 .
CASSGQGGNTIYF TGTGCCAGCAGCGGACAGGGTGGAAACACCATATATTTT . TRBJ1-3 TRBV6-5 13 TRBD1
CASSVAGGDTEAFF TGTGCCAGCAGCGTAGCTGGCGGGGACACTGAAGCTTTCTTT . TRBJ1-1 TRBV9 14 .
CASSVVQAPGGEAFF TGTGCCAGCAGCGTAGTACAGGCCCCCGGCGGTGAAGCTTTCTTT . TRBJ1-1 TRBV9 15 .
CAWSVGRGNQPQHF TGTGCCTGGAGTGTAGGGAGGGGGAATCAGCCCCAGCATTTT once TRBJ1-5 TRBV30 14 .
CASSAGLAGREETQYF TGTGCCAGCAGCGCCGGGCTAGCGGGGAGGGAAGAGACCCAGTACTTC . TRBJ2-5 TRBV9 16 TRBD2
CASSSRVGGSNQPQHF TGTGCCAGCAGTTCCAGGGTGGGAGGGTCCAATCAGCCCCAGCATTTT . TRBJ1-5 TRBV6-5 16 .
CASSYSTSGGYEQYF TGTGCCAGCAGTTACTCGACTAGCGGGGGCTACGAGCAGTACTTC . TRBJ2-7 TRBV6-6 15 TRBD2
CASSYSTGSNNEQFF TGTGCCAGCAGTTACTCCACAGGGTCCAACAATGAGCAGTTCTTC . TRBJ2-1 TRBV6-5 15 .
CASSIFFPSGGSYEQYF TGTGCCAGTAGTATATTCTTTCCTAGCGGGGGCTCCTACGAGCAGTACTTC once TRBJ2-7 TRBV19 17 TRBD2
CATSDLYTGHYEQYF TGTGCCACCAGTGATTTGTATACAGGGCACTACGAGCAGTACTTC . TRBJ2-7 TRBV24-1 15 .
CATSDVQTGTNEKLFF TGTGCCACCAGTGATGTCCAGACAGGTACTAATGAAAAACTGTTTTTT . TRBJ1-4 TRBV24-1 16 .
CSATGVGGNQPQHF TGCAGCGCCACGGGGGTGGGTGGCAATCAGCCCCAGCATTTT . TRBJ1-5 TRBV29-1 14 .
CASSLMGQILYGYTF TGTGCCAGCAGCTTGATGGGACAGATTCTCTATGGCTACACCTTC . TRBJ1-2 TRBV7-8 15 TRBD1
CASSWHSYEQYF TGTGCCAGCAGCTGGCACTCCTACGAGCAGTACTTC . TRBJ2-7 TRBV7-2 12 .